These T cell receptor beta chains were read from a single sample in a study of T cell responses to AZD1222 COVID-19 vaccine. Data came from immunoSEQ multiplex PCR; TCRdb stores just in-frame clones and leaves some out. The sample carries 190,000 or so clones, about 88% recorded once. The sample was peripheral blood, taken 28 days after the second AZD1222 dose. These receptors were obtained from an adult who received the AZD1222 COVID-19 vaccine. CDR3s include the opening cysteine and the closing phenylalanine or tryptophan. The D gene is left open where the match is weak. Part of the rows lack a size; the others show once, few, many or a class for expanded clones.

>TRBV12-3/TRBV12-4|TRBJ1-5|TRBD1|few
CASRGQGGQPQHF
TGTGCCAGCAGGGGACAGGGGGGTCAGCCCCAGCATTTT
>TRBV7-2|TRBJ2-5|.|.
CASSLSGAETQYF
TGTGCCAGCAGCTTATCCGGGGCGGAGACCCAGTACTTC
>TRBV6-1|TRBJ1-4|.|few
CASSEPMGNEKLFF
TGTGCCAGCAGTGAACCTATGGGTAATGAAAAACTGTTTTTT
>TRBV6-1|TRBJ2-1|TRBD1|.
CASSEVGTVHNEQFF
TGTGCCAGCAGTGAGGTAGGGACAGTCCACAATGAGCAGTTCTTC
>TRBV6-2/TRBV6-3|TRBJ2-2|.|.
CASSYGVGELFF
TGTGCCAGCAGTTACGGAGTCGGGGAGCTGTTTTTT
>TRBV28|TRBJ1-2|.|.
CASSSPGAYGYTF
TGTGCCAGCAGTTCCCCGGGAGCCTATGGCTACACCTTC
>TRBV5-1|TRBJ2-5|.|.
CASSLYRETQYF
TGCGCCAGCAGCTTGTATCGGGAGACCCAGTACTTC
>TRBV27|TRBJ2-7|.|.
CASSNTNRLMYF
TGTGCCAGCAGCAATACGAACCGGTTAATGTACTTC
>TRBV23-1|TRBJ2-2|.|.
CASSQSGRGGTGELFF
TGCGCCAGCAGTCAATCCGGCAGGGGCGGAACCGGGGAGCTGTTTTTT
>TRBV28|TRBJ2-7|.|.
CASSLSQDYEQYF
TGTGCCAGCAGTTTAAGCCAGGACTACGAGCAGTACTTC
>TRBV7-9|TRBJ2-3|.|.
CAPGGQLTDTQYF
TGTGCCCCCGGCGGACAGCTCACAGATACGCAGTATTTT
>TRBV7-2|TRBJ2-1|.|.
CASSLGGVNNEQFF
TGTGCCAGCAGCTTAGGCGGGGTAAACAATGAGCAGTTCTTC
>TRBV7-9|TRBJ2-3|.|.
CASSLEEEGPWYF
TGTGCCAGCAGCTTAGAAGAGGAGGGGCCCTGGTATTTT
>TRBV27|TRBJ2-5|.|.
CASSLRKQETQYF
TGTGCCAGCAGTTTGAGAAAACAAGAGACCCAGTACTTC
>TRBV7-9|TRBJ1-2|.|.
CASSSAGVIDYGYTF
TGTGCCAGCAGCTCGGCAGGGGTAATAGACTATGGCTACACCTTC
>TRBV30|TRBJ2-2|.|.
CAWGALHSTGELFF
TGTGCCTGGGGGGCCCTACATAGCACCGGGGAGCTGTTTTTT
>TRBV5-4|TRBJ1-4|.|.
CASSLGVTGRNEKLFF
TGTGCCAGCAGCTTGGGGGTAACAGGCCGAAATGAAAAACTGTTTTTT
>TRBV19|TRBJ1-2|TRBD1|few
CASTTGTGAIYGYTF
TGTGCCAGTACCACCGGGACAGGGGCGATCTATGGCTACACCTTC
>TRBV5-3|TRBJ2-7|.|.
CAPAQETYEQYF
TGTGCCCCAGCCCAGGAAACCTACGAGCAGTACTTC
>TRBV29-1|TRBJ2-5|TRBD2|.
CSVGRGTSGRQETQYF
TGCAGCGTGGGAAGGGGGACTAGCGGGAGACAAGAGACCCAGTACTTC
>TRBV9|TRBJ1-1|.|once
CASSVAGGRTEAFF
TGTGCCAGCAGCGTAGCGGGGGGGAGGACTGAAGCTTTCTTT
>TRBV4-3|TRBJ1-2|TRBD1|.
CASSQVPGGYGYTF
TGCGCCAGCAGCCAAGTACCAGGGGGATACGGCTACACCTTC
>TRBV9|TRBJ2-3|TRBD2|.
CASSVATTSGRITDTQYF
TGTGCCAGCAGCGTAGCTACGACTAGCGGGAGGATCACAGATACGCAGTATTTT
>TRBV6-2/TRBV6-3|TRBJ2-5|TRBD2|.
CASSYQTSGQETQYF
TGTGCCAGCAGTTACCAAACTAGCGGCCAAGAGACCCAGTACTTC